These 12 T cell receptor beta chains were sequenced from one sample in a study of T cells in tuberculosis listed by TCRdb under 2018. The method was the immunoSEQ multiplex PCR assay. Here the immuneACCESS table is served through TCRdb, limited to in-frame sequences with V and J called. Missing clones are a known gap in these copies; in checked studies unresolved V genes cover under half, and the rest lacks a known reason. The sample table holds 20,000 to 25,000 clones, of which 70% to 90% were seen once. Jointly, the top ten make up about 16% of the sample. Per the publication, the time point label means: new active TB diagnosis, blood taken before or within 7 days of starting treatment. The material sequenced was PBMCs, taken at tuberculosis diagnosis. These receptors all come from an adult with tuberculosis.

This chain uses TRBV19 with TRBJ1-1; TRBD1 matches at 8 bases. Germline V gene lookup returns CDR1 LNHDA and CDR2 SQIVND (reference sequence). Trimming took 10 bases from V and 11 from J; bases not matched to a gene: 15. The CDR3 is 13 amino acids. This CDR3 reads CATLDRASARAFF. The CDR3 DNA sequence: TGTGCCACCTTGGACAGGGCGAGTGCAAGGGCTTTCTTT.

Here the CDR3 reads CARKAGNTIYF. The CDR3 nucleotides are TGTGCCCGGAAAGCCGGAAACACCATATATTTT. The chain is built from TRBV30 and TRBJ1-3; D ambiguous. With 8 bases removed from V and 4 bases from J, the gap between germline ends came to 9 bases. Germline CDR1 and CDR2: GTSNPN and SVGIG (reference sequence). This CDR3 is 11 amino acids long. The entire variable domain, with the rest obtained from reference TRBV30 and TRBJ1-3, is as follows: SQTIHQWPATLVQPVGSPLSLECTVEGTSNPNLYWYRQAAGRGLQLLFYSVGIGQISSEVPQNLSASRPQDRQFILSSKKLLLSDSGFYLCARKAGNTIYFGEGSWLTVV.

The V call is TRBV6-5, the J call TRBJ2-7; no clear D gene. Trimming shortened V by 6 bases and J by 6 bases, and 9 bases separated the two germline ends. Looked up from germline, CDR1 is MNHEY and CDR2 is SVGAGI. The CDR3 consists of 11 residues. The CDR3 sequence: CASRSRFEQYF. For the CDR3, the DNA is TGTGCCAGCAGGTCGCGCTTCGAGCAGTACTTC.

The chain carries TRBV28 and TRBJ1-1, with D unresolved. V shed 5 bases and J shed 0 bases, with 10 bases lying between them. The CDR3 runs 14 residues. Per germline, CDR1 MDHEN and CDR2 SYDVKM. The CDR3 loop reads CASSLTVLNTEAFF. CDR3 sequence (DNA): TGTGCCAGCAGTCTCACTGTCTTGAACACTGAAGCTTTCTTT.

This clone occurred a few times. The V and J genes are TRBV7-9 and TRBJ2-7; TRBD2 is a possible D gene (6 bases). The CDR3 loop spans 14 amino acids. Germline V gene data show CDR1 as SEHNR and CDR2 as FQNEAQ (reference sequence). The ends were cut back, 2 bases at V and 2 bases at J, with 10 bases in the middle. This CDR3 is CASSLTAGTYEQYF. The CDR3 region has the DNA TGTGCCAGCAGCTTAACCGCGGGGACCTACGAGCAGTACTTC.

This sequence joins TRBV2 and TRBJ1-5; the match to TRBD1 covers 9 bases. With V trimmed by 5 bases and J by 4 bases, 9 bases remained unmatched. Germline CDR1 reads SNHLY; CDR2 reads FYNNEI. This CDR3 spans 16 amino acids. The CDR3 loop reads CASSNRGQSTNQPQHF. CDR3 coding DNA: TGTGCCAGCAGTAACAGGGGGCAGTCTACGAATCAGCCCCAGCATTTT.

The chain has TRBV4-2 and TRBJ2-7, with D maybe TRBD2 (6 bases). The V and J ends lost 0 bases and 9 bases respectively, with 9 bases between them. The CDR3 spans 12 residues. The germline V gene has CDR1 LGHNA and CDR2 YNFKEQ. CDR3 nucleotides: TGTGCCAGCAGCCAAGAAGCCGGGGGGCAGTACTTC. Its protein is CASSQEAGGQYF.

The chain uses TRBV10-3 and TRBJ1-1, with D maybe TRBD1 (6 bases). This CDR3 spans 14 amino acids. Germline CDR1 reads ENHRY; CDR2 reads SYGVKD. Trimming took off 6 bases at V and 1 base at J, with 12 bases between the two ends. The CDR3 DNA is TGTGCCATCAGCTCTGGACAGACGAACACTGAAGCTTTCTTT. Residues: CAISSGQTNTEAFF.

V and J are TRBV15 and TRBJ2-7; TRBD1 might be the D (6 bases). This CDR3 is 12 amino acids long. The V end lost 5 bases, the J end lost 7 bases, and 12 bases lay between the germline ends. The V gene's germline CDR1 is LNHNV and CDR2 YYDKDF (reference sequence). CDR3 loop: CATSPSRGEQYF. DNA for the CDR3: TGTGCCACCAGCCCCTCAAGGGGGGAGCAGTACTTC. Full variable domain (outside the CDR3, taken from reference TRBV15 and TRBJ2-7): DAMVIQNPRYQVTQFGKPVTLSCSQTLNHNVMYWYQQKSSQAPKLLFHYYDKDFNNEADTPDNFQSRRPNTSFCFLDIRSPGLGDTAMYLCATSPSRGEQYFGPGTRLTVT.

The rearrangement links TRBV7-8 to TRBJ1-1; no firm D call. Trimming shortened V by 6 bases and J by 2 bases, and 13 bases separated the two germline ends. The CDR3 is made up of 14 amino acids. Germline V gene sequence: CDR1 SGHVS, CDR2 FQNEAQ. CDR3 nucleotide sequence: TGTGCCAGCAGTTTGAGACTATCAAACACTGAAGCTTTCTTT. Protein product: CASSLRLSNTEAFF.

V gene TRBV5-4 combines with J gene TRBJ2-7; 11 bases match TRBD2. The V segment lost 4 bases and the J segment 4 bases; nucleotides outside the gene matches: 4. Germline-derived CDR1 and CDR2 are SGHNT and YYREEE (reference sequence). The CDR3 loop spans 14 amino acids. Written as DNA, the CDR3 is TGTGCCAGCAGCCCAGGGACTAGCGGTTACGAGCAGTACTTC. Residues: CASSPGTSGYEQYF.

The CDR3 coding sequence is TGTGCCAGCAGTGAACGGGGGTGGGATCAGCCCCAGCATTTT. This translates into CASSERGWDQPQHF. This sequence joins TRBV6-1 and TRBJ1-5; a possible D gene is TRBD1 (5 bases). Trimming left V 2 bases short and J 5 bases short, with 10 bases between. Per germline, CDR1 MNHNS and CDR2 SASEGT. The CDR3 covers 14 residues.